What follows are 12 T cell receptor beta chains derived from one specimen sequenced in a study of CD8+ T cells in alopecia areata. RNA was extracted and reverse transcribed into cDNA as the sequencing template. The table came from immunoSEQ multiplex PCR; TCRdb's copy has only in-frame clones and leaves some out. The table records approximately 54,000 clones, around 97% of them present only once. Sequenced material: CD8+ T cells sorted from blood, taken at week 0. Receptors originate from a human donor with alopecia areata.

This clone was seen a single time. The gene calls are TRBV9 and TRBJ2-5; TRBD1 matches at 10 bases. V dropped 1 base and J dropped 5; count of bases not matched to a gene: 5. CDR1 and CDR2 from the germline V gene are SGDLS and YYNGEE. There are 15 residues in the CDR3. In nucleotides, the CDR3 is TGTGCCAGCAGCGTATCCGGACAGGGGGGCGAGACCCAGTACTTC. Encoded protein: CASSVSGQGGETQYF.

This clone appeared a single time. The CDR3, as DNA: TGTGCCAGCAGCGTCGGGACAGGGGAAGAGACCCAGTACTTC. Its translation is CASSVGTGEETQYF. The chain has TRBV9 and TRBJ2-5, with 10 bases matching TRBD1. CDR3 length: 14 amino acids. Trimming cost V 2 bases and J 3 bases; bases outside gene matches: 1. CDR1 SGDLS and CDR2 YYNGEE come from the germline V gene.

The chain has TRBV9 and TRBJ2-3; 9 positions match TRBD2. Losses at the gene ends were 3 bases for V and 0 bases for J; bases not matched to a gene: 5. In germline, CDR1 is SGDLS, CDR2 YYNGEE. This CDR3 is built from 16 residues. CDR3 sequence: CASSGSSGMSTDTQYF. The DNA for the CDR3 is TGTGCCAGCAGCGGGTCTAGCGGGATGAGCACAGATACGCAGTATTTT. The full variable domain, its missing parts supplied by reference TRBV9 and TRBJ2-3, is DSGVTQTPKHLITATGQRVTLRCSPRSGDLSVYWYQQSLDQGLQFLIQYYNGEERAKGNILERFSAQQFPDLHSELNLSSLELGDSALYFCASSGSSGMSTDTQYFGPGTRLTVL.

In its sample, this clone was seen once. The V and J genes are TRBV7-2 and TRBJ2-5, with D perhaps TRBD1 or TRBD2 (5 bases each). Trimming pared 6 bases from V and 7 bases from J, leaving 27 bases between. Looked up from germline, CDR1 is SGHTA and CDR2 is FQGNSA. The CDR3 contains 17 residues. The CDR3 reads CASSRLGTTGPTWTQYF. The DNA of the CDR3 is TGTGCCAGCAGTCGCCTGGGGACGACGGGACCGACGTGGACCCAGTACTTC.

The rearrangement links TRBV7-6 to TRBJ1-5; D not certain. CDR1 SGHVS and CDR2 FNYEAQ come from the germline V gene. This CDR3 is 13 amino acids long. With 2 bases removed from V and 4 bases from J, the gap between germline ends came to 6 bases. The CDR3 spells CASSLSLNQPQHF. The CDR3 coding sequence is TGTGCCAGCAGCTTATCGTTAAATCAGCCCCAGCATTTT.

CDR3 sequence reads: CSVEDLNEQYF. The CDR3, as DNA: TGCAGCGTTGAAGATCTGAACGAGCAGTACTTC. The chain combines TRBV29-1 with TRBJ2-7; D uncertain. Germline CDR1 SQVTM, CDR2 ANQGSEA. CDR3 length: 11 residues. V gave up 0 bases and J gave up 5 bases, with 5 bases separating them.

This chain connects TRBV4-3 to TRBJ2-3; 8 bases agree with TRBD2. Looked up from germline, CDR1 is LGHNA and CDR2 is YSLEER. This CDR3 is 16 amino acids long. With V trimmed by 3 bases and J by 0 bases, 5 bases remained unmatched. CDR3 in amino acids: CASSQVAGRSTDTQYF. The CDR3 DNA reads as TGCGCCAGCAGCCAGGTAGCGGGGCGTAGCACAGATACGCAGTATTTT.

The genes are TRBV6-5 and TRBJ2-7; D gene unclear. In germline, CDR1 is MNHEY, CDR2 SVGAGI. The CDR3 runs 14 residues. Trimming removed 0 bases from V and 6 bases from J, with 12 bases in between. CDR3 sequence: CASSYSKRGPEQYF. The CDR3 nucleotides read TGTGCCAGCAGTTACTCGAAACGCGGTCCCGAGCAGTACTTC.

This rearrangement joins TRBV6-5 to TRBJ2-1; the D is unclear. Germline CDR1 is MNHEY and CDR2 is SVGAGI. The CDR3 sequence is 15 residues long. Trimming pared 0 bases from V and 10 bases from J, leaving 16 bases between. The CDR3: CASSYSSAGRAEQFF. CDR3 nucleotides: TGTGCCAGCAGTTACTCGAGTGCTGGAAGGGCCGAGCAGTTCTTC.

The J gene is TRBJ1-1, the V gene TRBV30; 7 nucleotides align to TRBD1. Germline V CDR1 and CDR2: GTSNPN, SVGIG (reference sequence). J was trimmed by 4 bases and V by 0 bases; bases with no gene match: 2. The CDR3 has 13 residues. In DNA, the CDR3 is TGTGCCTGGAGTGTACAGGGGCGCACTGAAGCTTTCTTT. It yields the protein CAWSVQGRTEAFF.

The chain is built from TRBV12-5 and TRBJ1-6, with TRBD1 matching over 7 bases. This CDR3 region has 16 residues. From germline, CDR1 is LGHNT and CDR2 FRNRAP. The V and J ends lost 2 bases and 8 bases, in that order; junction bases with no gene match: 9. The CDR3, as DNA: TGTGCTAGTGGTTTGACCAAACAGGGGAGGGATTCACCCCTCCACTTT. Encoded protein: CASGLTKQGRDSPLHF. Filled out from reference TRBV12-5 and TRBJ1-6, the complete variable domain reads DARVTQTPRHKVTEMGQEVTMRCQPILGHNTVFWYRQTMMQGLELLAYFRNRAPLDDSGMPKDRFSAEMPDATLATLKIQPSEPRDSAVYFCASGLTKQGRDSPLHFGNGTRLTVT.

Only one count was recorded for this clone. The V call is TRBV15, the J call TRBJ2-1; D gene uncertain. From germline, CDR1 is LNHNV and CDR2 YYDKDF (reference sequence). The CDR3 runs to 15 residues. Trimming removed 0 bases at V and 1 base at J, with 7 bases between. This CDR3 is CATSRDAQSYNEQFF. The CDR3 coding sequence is TGTGCCACCAGCAGAGATGCACAGTCCTACAATGAGCAGTTCTTC.